Listed here is a single TCR beta chain. Sequencing used immunoSEQ multiplex PCR; TCRdb keeps in-frame clones, though not all of them. The sample contains some 380,000 clones, approximately 77% of which appear only once. With 0 bases removed from V and 3 bases from J, the gap between germline ends came to 11 bases. CDR1 is MNHEY, CDR2 SVGAGI, per germline. The CDR3 has 16 residues. This entry is derived from a study of blood T cell repertoires in COVID-19. Background on the study: Sources were T cells, B-cell-depleted T cells, or PBMCs; the material itself was cDNA or gDNA.

Input material: peripheral blood. This rearrangement joins TRBV6-5 to TRBJ1-4; a possible D gene is TRBD1 (5 bases). This receptor was taken from a human donor with acute or convalescent COVID-19. The donor label of this sample is uncertain. CDR3 sequence: CASSYSTWGANEKLFF. CDR3 DNA: TGTGCCAGCAGTTACTCGACCTGGGGGGCTAATGAAAAACTGTTTTTT.